This note documents a single TCR beta chain sequence. These data originate in a study of control samples from healthy donors and cancer patients. The CDR3 length is 14 residues. CDR1 is MNHEY and CDR2 is SMNVEV in the germline V gene (reference sequence). V shed 2 bases and J shed 8 bases, with 12 bases lying between them. Assay used: immunoSEQ multiplex PCR; TCRdb lists only in-frame clones, some missing. The sample carries some 410,000 clones, about nine tenths recorded once. J is TRBJ1-4 and V is TRBV27; D is ambiguous. Input material: PBMCs. The sequence came from a man aged 40-55 years with head and neck cancer. CDR3 protein: CASSLRAGGEKLFF. The DNA for the CDR3 is TGTGCCAGCAGTTTACGGGCGGGAGGAGAAAAACTGTTTTTT. The variable domain in full, completed from reference TRBV27 and TRBJ1-4, reads EAQVTQNPRYLITVTGKKLTVTCSQNMNHEYMSWYRQDPGLGLRQIYYSMNVEVTDKGDVPEGYKVSRKEKRNFPLILESPSPNQTSLYFCASSLRAGGEKLFFGSGTQLSVL.